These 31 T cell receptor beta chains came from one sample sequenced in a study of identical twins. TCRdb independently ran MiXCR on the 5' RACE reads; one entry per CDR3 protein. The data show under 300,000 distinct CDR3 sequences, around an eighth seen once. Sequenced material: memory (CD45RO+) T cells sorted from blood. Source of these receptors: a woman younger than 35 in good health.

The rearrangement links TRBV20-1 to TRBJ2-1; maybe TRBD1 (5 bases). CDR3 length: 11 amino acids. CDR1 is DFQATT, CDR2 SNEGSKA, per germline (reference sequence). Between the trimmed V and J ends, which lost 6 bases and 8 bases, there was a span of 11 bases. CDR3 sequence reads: CSAPRADEQFF. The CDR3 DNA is TGCAGTGCACCCAGGGCCGATGAGCAGTTCTTC.

The CDR3 loop is CASILFGQPYEQYF. The CDR3 bases are TGTGCCAGCATCCTATTTGGGCAACCCTACGAGCAGTACTTC. J is TRBJ2-7 and V is TRBV5-6; no reliable D call. CDR3 length equals 14 residues. Germline V lookup: CDR1 SGHDT, CDR2 YYEEEE. V gave up 6 bases and J gave up 2 bases, with 15 bases separating them.

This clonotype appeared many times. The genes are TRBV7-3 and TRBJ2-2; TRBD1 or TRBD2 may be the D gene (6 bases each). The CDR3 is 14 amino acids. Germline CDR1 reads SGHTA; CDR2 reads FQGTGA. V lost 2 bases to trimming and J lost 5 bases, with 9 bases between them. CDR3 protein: CASSLQGRTGELFF. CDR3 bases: TGTGCCAGCAGCTTACAGGGGAGGACCGGGGAGCTGTTTTTT.

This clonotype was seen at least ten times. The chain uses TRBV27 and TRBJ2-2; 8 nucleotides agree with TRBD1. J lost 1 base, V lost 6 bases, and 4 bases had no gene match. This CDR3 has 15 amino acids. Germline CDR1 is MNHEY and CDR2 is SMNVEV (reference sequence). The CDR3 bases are TGTGCCAGCAGGCGGACAGGGTGGAACACCGGGGAGCTGTTTTTT. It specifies CASRRTGWNTGELFF.

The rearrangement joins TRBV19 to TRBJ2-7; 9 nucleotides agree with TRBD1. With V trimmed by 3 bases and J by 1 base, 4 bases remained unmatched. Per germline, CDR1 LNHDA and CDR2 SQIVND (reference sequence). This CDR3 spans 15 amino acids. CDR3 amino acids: CASSIRDRASYEQYF. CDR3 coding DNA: TGTGCCAGTAGTATCCGGGACAGGGCATCCTACGAGCAGTACTTC.

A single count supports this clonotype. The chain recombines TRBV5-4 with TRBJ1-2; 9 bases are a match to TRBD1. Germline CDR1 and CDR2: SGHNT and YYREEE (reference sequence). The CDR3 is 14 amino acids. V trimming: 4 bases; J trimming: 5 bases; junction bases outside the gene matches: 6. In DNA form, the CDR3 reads TGTGCCAGCAGCCCCCGGGACAGGGTGTATGGCTACACCTTC. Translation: CASSPRDRVYGYTF.

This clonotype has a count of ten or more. This chain's CDR3 is CASRGRGAGDHEQYF. As DNA, the CDR3 is TGTGCCAGCAGGGGTCGTGGAGCGGGAGACCACGAGCAGTACTTC. V is TRBV6-5 and J is TRBJ2-7; 8 positions match TRBD2. Germline V CDR1 and CDR2: MNHEY, SVGAGI. The CDR3 is 15 residues long. Losses at the gene ends were 6 bases for V and 5 bases for J; bases not matched to a gene: 12.

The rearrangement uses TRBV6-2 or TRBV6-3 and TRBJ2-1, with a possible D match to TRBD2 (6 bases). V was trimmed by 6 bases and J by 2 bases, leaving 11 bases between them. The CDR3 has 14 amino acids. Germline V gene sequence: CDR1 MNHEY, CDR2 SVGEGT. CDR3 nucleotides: TGTGCCAGCAGCTCCGGAGGGCCCTACAATGAGCAGTTCTTC. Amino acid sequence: CASSSGGPYNEQFF.

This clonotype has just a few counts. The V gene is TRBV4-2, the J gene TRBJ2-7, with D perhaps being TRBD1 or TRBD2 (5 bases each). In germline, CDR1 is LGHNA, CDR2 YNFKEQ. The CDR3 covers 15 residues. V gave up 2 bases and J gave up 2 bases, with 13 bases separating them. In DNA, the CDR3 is TGTGCCAGCAGCCAATTCCCTGGGACGGCCTACGAGCAGTACTTC. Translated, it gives CASSQFPGTAYEQYF.

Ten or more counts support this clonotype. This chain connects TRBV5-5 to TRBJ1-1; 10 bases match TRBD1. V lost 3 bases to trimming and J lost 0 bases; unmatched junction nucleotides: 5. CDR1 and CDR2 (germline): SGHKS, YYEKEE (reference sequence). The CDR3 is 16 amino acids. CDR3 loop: CASSSRQGALNTEAFF. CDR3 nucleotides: TGTGCCAGCAGCTCTCGACAGGGGGCATTGAACACTGAAGCTTTCTTT.

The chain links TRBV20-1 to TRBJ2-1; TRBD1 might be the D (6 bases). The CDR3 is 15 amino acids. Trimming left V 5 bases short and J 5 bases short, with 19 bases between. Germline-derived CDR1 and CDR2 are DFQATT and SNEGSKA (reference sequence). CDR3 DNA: TGCAGTGCTCGATCTCGGACAGAGTATAACAATGAGCAGTTCTTC. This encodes CSARSRTEYNNEQFF.

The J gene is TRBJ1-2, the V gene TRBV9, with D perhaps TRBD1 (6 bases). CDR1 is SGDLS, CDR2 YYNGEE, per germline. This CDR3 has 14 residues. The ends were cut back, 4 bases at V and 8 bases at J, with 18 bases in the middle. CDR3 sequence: CASSFSGVPLGYTF. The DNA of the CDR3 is TGTGCCAGCAGCTTCTCAGGGGTTCCCCTAGGCTACACCTTC.

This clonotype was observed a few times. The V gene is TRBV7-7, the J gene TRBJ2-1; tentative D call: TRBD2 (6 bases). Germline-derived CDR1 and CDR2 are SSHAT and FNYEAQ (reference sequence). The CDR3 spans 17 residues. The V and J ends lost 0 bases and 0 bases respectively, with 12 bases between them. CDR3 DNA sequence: TGTGCCAGCAGCTTAGCTAGCGGTTCAAGCTCCTACAATGAGCAGTTCTTC. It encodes CASSLASGSSSYNEQFF.

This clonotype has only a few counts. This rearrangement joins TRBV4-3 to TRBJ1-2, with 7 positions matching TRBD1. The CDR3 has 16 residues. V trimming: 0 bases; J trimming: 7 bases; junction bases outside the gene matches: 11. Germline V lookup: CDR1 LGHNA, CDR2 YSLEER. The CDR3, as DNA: TGCGCCAGCAGCCAAGAAGGGGGCCGGGGTCGTTCTGGCTACACCTTC. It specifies CASSQEGGRGRSGYTF.

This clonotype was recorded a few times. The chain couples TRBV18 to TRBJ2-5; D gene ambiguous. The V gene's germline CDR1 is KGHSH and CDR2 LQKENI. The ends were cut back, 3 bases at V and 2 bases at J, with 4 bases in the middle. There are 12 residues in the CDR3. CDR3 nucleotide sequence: TGTGCCAGCTCACCCAAACAAGAGACCCAGTACTTC. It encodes CASSPKQETQYF.

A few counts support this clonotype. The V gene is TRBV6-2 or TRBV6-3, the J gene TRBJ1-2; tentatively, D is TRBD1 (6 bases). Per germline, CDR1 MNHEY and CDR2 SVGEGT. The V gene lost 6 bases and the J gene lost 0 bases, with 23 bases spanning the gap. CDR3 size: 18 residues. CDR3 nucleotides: TGTGCCAGCAGCCTCCCCCAGGGGCGGAATCCAGCTAACTATGGCTACACCTTC. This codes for CASSLPQGRNPANYGYTF.

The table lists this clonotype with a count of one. The CDR3 nucleotides are TGTGCCAGCAGTTTCGGGACAGGTTATATGAACACTGAAGCTTTCTTT. It yields the protein CASSFGTGYMNTEAFF. This chain joins TRBV12-3 or TRBV12-4 and TRBJ1-1, with 8 positions matching TRBD1. The CDR3 extends over 16 amino acids. The ends lost 3 bases at V and 0 bases at J; junction bases unmatched: 6.

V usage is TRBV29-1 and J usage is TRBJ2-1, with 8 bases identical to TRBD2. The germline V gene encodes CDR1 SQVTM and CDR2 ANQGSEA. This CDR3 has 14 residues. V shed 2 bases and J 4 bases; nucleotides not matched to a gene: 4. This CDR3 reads CSVERLASYNEQFF. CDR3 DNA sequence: TGCAGCGTTGAACGACTAGCGAGTTACAATGAGCAGTTCTTC.

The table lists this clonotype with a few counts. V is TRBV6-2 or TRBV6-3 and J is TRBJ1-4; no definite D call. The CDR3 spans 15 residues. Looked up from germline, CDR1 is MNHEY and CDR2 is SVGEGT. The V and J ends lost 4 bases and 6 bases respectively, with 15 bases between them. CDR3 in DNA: TGTGCCAGCAGTTCCCGCGGATCGGGCCATGAAAAACTGTTTTTT. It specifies CASSSRGSGHEKLFF.

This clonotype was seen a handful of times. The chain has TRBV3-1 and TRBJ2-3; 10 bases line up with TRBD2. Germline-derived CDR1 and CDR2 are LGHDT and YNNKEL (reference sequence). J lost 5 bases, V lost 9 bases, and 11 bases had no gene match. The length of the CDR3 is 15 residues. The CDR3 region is CARIDSGGPQDTQYF. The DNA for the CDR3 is TGTGCCAGGATTGATAGCGGGGGGCCCCAAGATACGCAGTATTTT.

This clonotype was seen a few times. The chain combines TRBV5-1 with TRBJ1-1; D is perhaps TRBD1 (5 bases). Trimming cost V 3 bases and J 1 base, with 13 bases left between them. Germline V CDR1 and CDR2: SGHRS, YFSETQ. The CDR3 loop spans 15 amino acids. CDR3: CASSSFSGGNTEAFF. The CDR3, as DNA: TGCGCCAGCAGCTCGTTTTCGGGGGGGAACACTGAAGCTTTCTTT. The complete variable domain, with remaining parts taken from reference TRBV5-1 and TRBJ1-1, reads KAGVTQTPRYLIKTRGQQVTLSCSPISGHRSVSWYQQTPGQGLQFLFEYFSETQRNKGNFPGRFSGRQFSNSRSEMNVSTLELGDSALYLCASSSFSGGNTEAFFGQGTRLTVV.

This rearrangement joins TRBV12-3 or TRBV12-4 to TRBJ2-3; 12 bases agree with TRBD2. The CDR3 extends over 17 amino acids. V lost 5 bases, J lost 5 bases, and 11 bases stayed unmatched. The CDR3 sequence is CASSRPSGGAIGDTQYF. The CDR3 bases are TGTGCCAGCAGTCGACCTAGCGGGGGGGCCATAGGAGATACGCAGTATTTT.

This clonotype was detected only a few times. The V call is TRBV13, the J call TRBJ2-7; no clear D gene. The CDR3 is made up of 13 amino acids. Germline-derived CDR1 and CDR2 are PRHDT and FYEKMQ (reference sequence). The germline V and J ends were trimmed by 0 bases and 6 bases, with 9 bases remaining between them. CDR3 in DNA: TGTGCCAGCAGCTTAGGCCGTATGAGCGAGCAGTACTTC. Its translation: CASSLGRMSEQYF.

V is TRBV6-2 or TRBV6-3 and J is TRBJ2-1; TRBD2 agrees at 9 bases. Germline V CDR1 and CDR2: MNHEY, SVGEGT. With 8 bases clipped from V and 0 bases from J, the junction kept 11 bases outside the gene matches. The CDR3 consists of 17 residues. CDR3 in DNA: TGTGCCAGCTCCGGGACTAGCATCAGGAGCTCCTACAATGAGCAGTTCTTC. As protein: CASSGTSIRSSYNEQFF.

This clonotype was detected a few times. This CDR3 is CASSEARRESPLHF. The CDR3 DNA follows: TGTGCCAGCAGTGAAGCGAGAAGAGAATCACCCCTCCACTTT. The chain recombines TRBV2 with TRBJ1-6; D not resolved. CDR1 is SNHLY, CDR2 FYNNEI, per germline. The ends were cut back, 0 bases at V and 10 bases at J, with 10 bases in the middle. This CDR3 region has 14 residues.

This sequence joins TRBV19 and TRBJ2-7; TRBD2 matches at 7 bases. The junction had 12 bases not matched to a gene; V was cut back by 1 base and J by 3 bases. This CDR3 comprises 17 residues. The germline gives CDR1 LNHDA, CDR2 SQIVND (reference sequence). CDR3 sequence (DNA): TGTGCCAGTAGTATAGGGAACACGGCGGGAGTTGACTACGAGCAGTACTTC. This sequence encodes CASSIGNTAGVDYEQYF.

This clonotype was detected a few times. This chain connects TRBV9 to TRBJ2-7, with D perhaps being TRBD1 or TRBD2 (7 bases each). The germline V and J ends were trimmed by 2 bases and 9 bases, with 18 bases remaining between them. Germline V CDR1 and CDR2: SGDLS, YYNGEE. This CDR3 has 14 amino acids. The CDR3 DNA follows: TGTGCCAGCAGCGTCTTTCGCGACAGGGAGGGGCAGTACTTC. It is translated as CASSVFRDREGQYF.

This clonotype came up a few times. The DNA of the CDR3 is TGCGCCAGCAGCCAGCTAGCGTCGAGCACAGATACGCAGTATTTT. Its translation: CASSQLASSTDTQYF. The V call is TRBV4-3, the J call TRBJ2-3; perhaps TRBD2 as D (6 bases). The V and J ends lost 3 bases and 0 bases respectively, with 10 bases between them. Germline values: CDR1 LGHNA, CDR2 YSLEER. The CDR3 runs to 15 residues.

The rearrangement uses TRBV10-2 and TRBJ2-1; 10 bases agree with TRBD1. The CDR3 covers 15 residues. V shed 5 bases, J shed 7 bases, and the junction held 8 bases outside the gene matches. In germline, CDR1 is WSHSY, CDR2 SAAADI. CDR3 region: CASSSRDRGLNEQFF. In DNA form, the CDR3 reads TGCGCCAGCAGTTCCCGGGACAGGGGTCTAAATGAGCAGTTCTTC.

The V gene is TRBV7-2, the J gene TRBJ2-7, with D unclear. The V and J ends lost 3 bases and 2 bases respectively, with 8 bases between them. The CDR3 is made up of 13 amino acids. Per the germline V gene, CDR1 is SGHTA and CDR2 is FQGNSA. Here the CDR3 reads CASSFQVTYEQYF. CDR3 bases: TGTGCCAGCAGCTTTCAGGTTACCTACGAGCAGTACTTC. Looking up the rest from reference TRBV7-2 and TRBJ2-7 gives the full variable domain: GAGVSQSPSNKVTEKGKDVELRCDPISGHTALYWYRQSLGQGLEFLIYFQGNSAPDKSGLPSDRFSAERTGGSVSTLTIQRTQQEDSAVYLCASSFQVTYEQYFGPGTRLTVT.

Here the CDR3 DNA reads TGCGCCAGCAGCTTGCACTCTGTATCATACGAGCAGTACTTC. Translating it yields CASSLHSVSYEQYF. The chain links TRBV5-1 to TRBJ2-7; the D is unclear. CDR1 and CDR2 from the germline V gene are SGHRS and YFSETQ. The CDR3 is made up of 14 amino acids. Trimming took off 1 base at V and 4 bases at J, with 12 bases between the two ends.